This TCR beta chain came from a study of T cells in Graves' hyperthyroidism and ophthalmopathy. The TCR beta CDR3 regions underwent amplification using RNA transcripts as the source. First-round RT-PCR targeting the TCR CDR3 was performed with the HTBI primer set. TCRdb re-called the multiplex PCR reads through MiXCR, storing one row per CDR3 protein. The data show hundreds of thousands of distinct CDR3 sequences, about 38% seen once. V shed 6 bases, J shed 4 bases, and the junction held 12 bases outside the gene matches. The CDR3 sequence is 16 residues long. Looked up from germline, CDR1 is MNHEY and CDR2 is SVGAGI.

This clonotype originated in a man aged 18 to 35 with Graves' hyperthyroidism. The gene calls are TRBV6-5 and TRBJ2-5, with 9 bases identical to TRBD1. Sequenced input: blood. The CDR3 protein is CASSQEGGQGRETQYF. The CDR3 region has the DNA TGTGCCAGCAGCCAAGAAGGGGGACAGGGAAGAGAGACCCAGTACTTC.